Listed here are 21 T cell receptor beta chains from one sample, sequenced in a study of blood T cell repertoires in COVID-19. Data came from immunoSEQ multiplex PCR; TCRdb stores just in-frame clones and leaves some out. Among more than 150,000 clones listed, over 60% were seen once. What was sequenced was peripheral blood. The receptor source for this set is an older woman with acute or convalescent COVID-19.

The rearrangement links TRBV19 to TRBJ2-7; perhaps TRBD1 as D (7 bases). This CDR3 has 14 residues. Trimming shortened V by 5 bases and J by 2 bases, and 13 bases separated the two germline ends. Germline CDR1 is LNHDA and CDR2 is SQIVND (reference sequence). CDR3 in DNA: TGTGCCAGTAGTCGGCGGGACAGCGCCTACGAGCAGTACTTC. Amino acid sequence: CASSRRDSAYEQYF.

This chain joins TRBV11-2 and TRBJ2-1, with TRBD2 matching 7 bases. CDR1 is SGHAT, CDR2 FQNNGV, per germline. The junction had 5 bases not matched to a gene; V was cut back by 4 bases and J by 2 bases. The CDR3 sequence is 15 residues long. The CDR3: CASSSYAGAYNEQFF. For the CDR3, the DNA is TGTGCCAGCAGCTCATACGCGGGAGCCTACAATGAGCAGTTCTTC.

The chain combines TRBV3-1 (or the pseudogene TRBV3-2) with TRBJ1-2; D ambiguous. Looked up from germline, CDR1 is LGHDT and CDR2 is YNNKEL (reference sequence). The ends were cut back, 1 base at V and 2 bases at J, with 8 bases in the middle. The CDR3 runs to 14 residues. The CDR3 bases are TGTGCCAGCAGCCAAGCTTCGGGGAACTATGGCTACACCTTC. This translates into CASSQASGNYGYTF.

This chain links TRBV18 with TRBJ1-2; 7 bases map to TRBD1. The V gene end was trimmed by 2 bases and the J gene end by 3 bases; junction bases not matched to a gene: 3. The CDR3 runs to 14 residues. Germline V gene lookup returns CDR1 KGHSH and CDR2 LQKENI. The CDR3 coding sequence is TGTGCCAGCTCACCATTCGGGACAGACTATGGCTACACCTTC. Translation gives CASSPFGTDYGYTF.

The chain recombines TRBV6-5 with TRBJ2-2; 8 positions match TRBD2. Germline-derived CDR1 and CDR2 are MNHEY and SVGAGI. Losses at the gene ends were 6 bases for V and 4 bases for J; bases not matched to a gene: 4. This CDR3 region has 14 residues. The chain's CDR3 is CASRPTSVTGELFF. In DNA form, the CDR3 reads TGTGCCAGCAGGCCGACTAGCGTCACCGGGGAGCTGTTTTTT.

The rearrangement joins TRBV6-6 to TRBJ1-5, with unresolved D. The germline gives CDR1 MNHNY, CDR2 SVGAGI (reference sequence). Trimming stripped 2 bases from V and 4 bases from J, with 12 bases between. The CDR3 has 15 residues. CDR3 bases: TGTGCCAGCAGTTACGGCGGGGTCGGGAATCAGCCCCAGCATTTT. Its protein is CASSYGGVGNQPQHF.

This clone was detected once. The V gene is TRBV7-2, the J gene TRBJ1-6; a weak D match, TRBD1 (5 bases). The V gene's germline CDR1 is SGHTA and CDR2 FQGNSA. Trimming removed 2 bases at V and 0 bases at J, with 17 bases between. The CDR3 is made up of 19 amino acids. The CDR3 DNA reads TGTGCCAGCAGCTTAAACGCTGCTTTGGGGGGCTCCTATAATTCACCCCTCCACTTT. This translates into CASSLNAALGGSYNSPLHF. Filled out from reference TRBV7-2 and TRBJ1-6, the complete variable domain reads GAGVSQSPSNKVTEKGKDVELRCDPISGHTALYWYRQSLGQGLEFLIYFQGNSAPDKSGLPSDRFSAERTGGSVSTLTIQRTQQEDSAVYLCASSLNAALGGSYNSPLHFGNGTRLTVT.

The chain joins TRBV27 to TRBJ2-4, with 11 bases matching TRBD2. Trimming took 6 bases from V and 0 from J; bases not matched to a gene: 7. This CDR3 is built from 17 residues. Germline loops: CDR1 MNHEY, CDR2 SMNVEV (reference sequence). The CDR3 bases are TGTGCCAGCAGGGGACTAGCGGCCGCGGGAGCCAAAAACATTCAGTACTTC. Translated, it gives CASRGLAAAGAKNIQYF.

This chain links TRBV12-3 or TRBV12-4 with TRBJ2-7; a weak D match, TRBD2 (6 bases). V shed 6 bases and J shed 7 bases, with 16 bases lying between them. The CDR3 runs 13 residues. Written as DNA, the CDR3 is TGTGCCAGCAGGGGGACTTTGTCGGGGGAGCAGTACTTC. Its protein is CASRGTLSGEQYF.

The V and J genes are TRBV2 and TRBJ2-2; no clear D gene. Germline CDR1 is SNHLY and CDR2 is FYNNEI. The CDR3 totals 15 residues. The ends were cut back, 6 bases at V and 0 bases at J, with 11 bases in the middle. The CDR3 sequence is CASRQHNSNTGELFF. The CDR3 bases are TGTGCCAGCAGACAGCACAACTCGAACACCGGGGAGCTGTTTTTT.

CDR3 residues: CASSGRLAGGYNEQFF. The CDR3 region has the DNA TGTGCCAGCAGTGGGAGGCTAGCGGGAGGGTACAATGAGCAGTTCTTC. The chain uses TRBV2 and TRBJ2-1; 12 bases are shared with TRBD2. Per germline, CDR1 SNHLY and CDR2 FYNNEI. V lost 4 bases, J lost 4 bases, and 5 bases stayed unmatched. CDR3 length equals 16 residues. The whole variable domain, filled in from reference TRBV2 and TRBJ2-1, reads EPEVTQTPSHQVTQMGQEVILRCVPISNHLYFYWYRQILGQKVEFLVSFYNNEISEKSEIFDDQFSVERPDGSNFTLKIRSTKLEDSAMYFCASSGRLAGGYNEQFFGPGTRLTVL.

The chain carries TRBV19 and TRBJ1-3, with a possible D match to TRBD1 (5 bases). CDR1 is LNHDA and CDR2 is SQIVND in the germline V gene (reference sequence). The CDR3 sequence is 16 residues long. The V gene lost 8 bases and the J gene lost 0 bases, with 17 bases spanning the gap. The CDR3 loop is CASVGPGGSSGNTIYF. The CDR3 DNA sequence: TGTGCCAGTGTGGGGCCGGGGGGAAGCTCTGGAAACACCATATATTTT.

The V call is TRBV7-8, the J call TRBJ2-7, with TRBD2 matching 10 bases. The CDR3 has 14 amino acids. V shed 6 bases and J 4 bases; nucleotides not matched to a gene: 6. The V gene's germline CDR1 is SGHVS and CDR2 FQNEAQ. In nucleotides, the CDR3 is TGTGCCAGCAGTCCACTAGCGGGGCCTTACGAGCAGTACTTC. It is translated as CASSPLAGPYEQYF.

This rearrangement joins TRBV10-1 to TRBJ2-3; weak D call: TRBD2 (5 bases). Germline CDR1 WNHNN, CDR2 SYGVQD (reference sequence). The CDR3 is 16 amino acids. V was clipped by 0 bases and J by 1 base, with 11 bases between them. The CDR3: CASSESPSGGTDTQYF. The CDR3 bases are TGCGCCAGCAGTGAGTCACCGAGCGGAGGCACAGATACGCAGTATTTT.

The chain links TRBV7-5 to TRBJ1-5; the table names TRBD1, a call not compared with the DNA. TRBV7-5 is listed as a pseudogene. CDR3 length: 13 residues. CDR3 region: CAIRTWGNQPQHF. The CDR3 region has the DNA TGTGCCATTAGGACATGGGGCAATCAGCCCCAGCATTTT.

The chain recombines TRBV27 with TRBJ1-2, with D possibly TRBD1 on 6 matching bases. The CDR3 consists of 17 residues. Trimming shortened V by 2 bases and J by 4 bases, and 20 bases separated the two germline ends. Germline lookup yields CDR1 MNHEY and CDR2 SMNVEV (reference sequence). CDR3 bases: TGTGCCAGCAGTTTAACAGGCAGAGAGACAGGAGGCTATGGCTACACCTTC. Protein: CASSLTGRETGGYGYTF.

This clone showed up just a few times. The CDR3 spells CASSVNRGRENTEAFF. The CDR3 DNA is TGTGCCAGTAGTGTGAACAGGGGTAGGGAGAACACTGAAGCTTTCTTT. The genes are TRBV19 and TRBJ1-1, with TRBD1 matching 7 bases. The germline CDR1 and CDR2 sequences are LNHDA and SQIVND (reference sequence). The CDR3 contains 16 residues. V was pared by 5 bases and J by 1 base, with 10 bases of the junction left unmatched.

The chain has TRBV6-1 and TRBJ1-5; D is ambiguous. The V end was cut by 0 bases, the J end by 7 bases, with 10 bases between. The CDR3 runs to 14 residues. Germline assignment: CDR1 MNHNS and CDR2 SASEGT. The chain's CDR3 is CASSEASGWQPQHF. The CDR3 nucleotides read TGTGCCAGCAGTGAAGCGTCGGGGTGGCAGCCCCAGCATTTT.

The V call is TRBV30, the J call TRBJ2-5; D might be TRBD1 (6 bases). The CDR3 is 14 amino acids. Trimming left V 1 base short and J 7 bases short, with 16 bases between. Looked up from germline, CDR1 is GTSNPN and CDR2 is SVGIG (reference sequence). The CDR3 DNA is TGTGCCTGGAGTGCAGGGGTTTTAGACGGGACCCAGTACTTC. It codes for CAWSAGVLDGTQYF. Looking up the rest from reference TRBV30 and TRBJ2-5 gives the full variable domain: SQTIHQWPATLVQPVGSPLSLECTVEGTSNPNLYWYRQAAGRGLQLLFYSVGIGQISSEVPQNLSASRPQDRQFILSSKKLLLSDSGFYLCAWSAGVLDGTQYFGPGTRLLVL.

This clone has just one count. As DNA, the CDR3 is TGTGCCAGCTCACCTGGGGGCAGTACTAGCACAGATACGCAGTATTTT. Amino acid sequence: CASSPGGSTSTDTQYF. V is TRBV18 and J is TRBJ2-3; maybe TRBD1 (6 bases). Germline assignment: CDR1 KGHSH and CDR2 LQKENI. The CDR3 spans 16 residues. V was cut by 3 bases and J by 0 bases, with 13 bases left in between.

In nucleotides, the CDR3 is TGCGCCAGCAGCCAACGACAGTTTGGGTCACCCCTCCACTTT. It yields the protein CASSQRQFGSPLHF. The rearrangement uses TRBV4-1 and TRBJ1-6; maybe TRBD1 (5 bases). The CDR3 is 14 amino acids. With 2 bases removed from V and 10 bases from J, the gap between germline ends came to 12 bases. The V gene's germline CDR1 is MGHRA and CDR2 YSYEKL.